Listed below are T cell receptor beta chains from one sample, sequenced in a study of T cell responses to AZD1222 COVID-19 vaccine. The repertoire was sequenced with immunoSEQ multiplex PCR; TCRdb's copy has only in-frame clones and lacks some. The sample yields around 100,000 clones, 80% to 85% seen once. The sample in question was peripheral blood, obtained on day 0 of AZD1222 vaccination. The receptor set was obtained from an adult in good health. Both conserved end residues are trimmed from each CDR3. The D gene is left open where the match is weak.

d_call: .
j_call: TRBJ1-4
v_call: TRBV14
cdr3_length: 13
cdr3_aa: ASSQGWVRSEKLF

d_call: .
j_call: TRBJ2-7
v_call: TRBV6-5
cdr3_length: 14
cdr3_aa: ASSYDRRRAPYEQY

d_call: .
j_call: TRBJ1-1
v_call: TRBV6-5
cdr3_length: 8
cdr3_aa: ASSLQETF

d_call: .
j_call: TRBJ2-5
v_call: TRBV6-5
cdr3_length: 13
cdr3_aa: ASSYSWAAQETQY

d_call: .
j_call: TRBJ1-1
v_call: TRBV6-5
cdr3_length: 13
cdr3_aa: ASSLPPVVNTEAF

d_call: TRBD2
j_call: TRBJ2-4
v_call: TRBV5-1
cdr3_length: 12
cdr3_aa: ASSLAGGQNIQY

d_call: TRBD1
j_call: TRBJ1-5
v_call: TRBV4-1
cdr3_length: 14
cdr3_aa: ASSQEGQGAYQPQH

d_call: TRBD1
j_call: TRBJ1-1
v_call: TRBV16
cdr3_length: 13
cdr3_aa: ASSGDRPLNTEAF

d_call: .
j_call: TRBJ2-7
v_call: TRBV19
cdr3_length: 12
cdr3_aa: ASSIGLTRDEQY

d_call: .
j_call: TRBJ1-4
v_call: TRBV12-5
cdr3_length: 12
cdr3_aa: ASGLTSQGEKLF